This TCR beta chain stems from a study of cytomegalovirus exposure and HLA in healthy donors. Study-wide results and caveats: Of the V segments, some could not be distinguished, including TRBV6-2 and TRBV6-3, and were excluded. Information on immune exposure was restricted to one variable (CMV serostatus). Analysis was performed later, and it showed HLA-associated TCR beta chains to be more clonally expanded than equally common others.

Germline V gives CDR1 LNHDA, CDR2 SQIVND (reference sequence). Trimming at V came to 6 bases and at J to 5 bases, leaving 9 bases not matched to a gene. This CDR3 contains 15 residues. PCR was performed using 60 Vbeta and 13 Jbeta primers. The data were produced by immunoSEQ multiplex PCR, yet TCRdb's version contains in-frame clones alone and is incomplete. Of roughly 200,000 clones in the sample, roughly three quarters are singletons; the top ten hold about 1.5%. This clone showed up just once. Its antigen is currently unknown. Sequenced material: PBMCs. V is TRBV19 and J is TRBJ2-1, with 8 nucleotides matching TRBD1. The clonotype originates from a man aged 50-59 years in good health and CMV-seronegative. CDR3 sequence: CASRIRTGTNNEQFF. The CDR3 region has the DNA TGTGCCAGTAGGATCCGGACAGGGACCAACAATGAGCAGTTCTTC.